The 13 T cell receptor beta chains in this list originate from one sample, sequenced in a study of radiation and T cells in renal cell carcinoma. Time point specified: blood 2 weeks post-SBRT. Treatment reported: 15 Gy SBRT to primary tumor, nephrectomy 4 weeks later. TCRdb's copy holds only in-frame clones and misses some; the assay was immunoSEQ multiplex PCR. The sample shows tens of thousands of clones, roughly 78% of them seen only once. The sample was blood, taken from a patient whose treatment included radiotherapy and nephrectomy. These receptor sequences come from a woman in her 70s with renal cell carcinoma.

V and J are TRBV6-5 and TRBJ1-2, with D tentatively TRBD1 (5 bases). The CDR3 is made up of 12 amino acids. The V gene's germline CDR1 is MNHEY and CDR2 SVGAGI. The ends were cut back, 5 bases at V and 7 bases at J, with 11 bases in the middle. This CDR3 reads CASSTPGGGYTF. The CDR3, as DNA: TGTGCCAGCAGTACTCCGGGGGGTGGCTACACCTTC.

The DNA for the CDR3 is TGTGCCAGCAGAGGGACAGTTAACACCGGGGAGCTGTTTTTT. Protein: CASRGTVNTGELFF. This sequence joins TRBV27 and TRBJ2-2, with 7 bases fitting TRBD1. Germline lookup yields CDR1 MNHEY and CDR2 SMNVEV (reference sequence). The V gene end was trimmed by 6 bases and the J gene end by 2 bases; junction bases not matched to a gene: 3. CDR3 length: 14 amino acids.

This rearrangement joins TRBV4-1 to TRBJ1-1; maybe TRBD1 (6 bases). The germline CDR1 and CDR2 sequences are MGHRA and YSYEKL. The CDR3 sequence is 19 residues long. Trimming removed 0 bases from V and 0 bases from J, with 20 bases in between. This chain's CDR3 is CASSQDQWAQGTMNTEAFF. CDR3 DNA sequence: TGCGCCAGCAGCCAAGATCAATGGGCGCAGGGGACTATGAACACTGAAGCTTTCTTT.

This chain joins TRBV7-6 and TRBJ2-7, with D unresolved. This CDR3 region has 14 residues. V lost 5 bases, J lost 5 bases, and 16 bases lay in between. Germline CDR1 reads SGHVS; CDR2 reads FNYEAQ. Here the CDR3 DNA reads TGTGCCAGCAGCCCCTCGATCCAGGCCAACGAGCAGTACTTC. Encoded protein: CASSPSIQANEQYF.

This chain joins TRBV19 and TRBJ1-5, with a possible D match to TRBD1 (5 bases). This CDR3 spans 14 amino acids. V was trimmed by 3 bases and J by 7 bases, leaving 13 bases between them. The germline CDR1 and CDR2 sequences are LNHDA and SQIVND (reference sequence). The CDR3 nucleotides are TGTGCCAGTAGTATTTCGTCGGAGGGGCAGCCCCAGCATTTT. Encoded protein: CASSISSEGQPQHF.

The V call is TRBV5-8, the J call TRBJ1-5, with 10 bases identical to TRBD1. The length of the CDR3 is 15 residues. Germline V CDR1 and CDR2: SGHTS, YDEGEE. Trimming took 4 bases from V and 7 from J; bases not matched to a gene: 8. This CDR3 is CASSRQGAEDQPQHF. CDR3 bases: TGTGCCAGCAGCCGACAGGGGGCCGAGGACCAGCCCCAGCATTTT.

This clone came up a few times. The CDR3 sequence is CASSQGLAGSNRVPLHF. CDR3 coding DNA: TGTGCCAGCAGCCAAGGTCTGGCTGGGTCAAACAGAGTACCCCTCCACTTT. The rearrangement links TRBV14 to TRBJ1-6; D call uncertain. Trimming stripped 1 base from V and 12 bases from J, with 22 bases between. The CDR3 sequence is 17 residues long. Germline V gene sequence: CDR1 SGHDN, CDR2 FVKESK.

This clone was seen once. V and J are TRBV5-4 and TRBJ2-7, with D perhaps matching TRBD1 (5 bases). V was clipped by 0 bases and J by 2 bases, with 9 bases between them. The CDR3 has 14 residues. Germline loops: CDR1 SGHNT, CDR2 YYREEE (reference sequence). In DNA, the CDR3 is TGTGCCAGCAGCTTGGATCAGGGAACCTACGAGCAGTACTTC. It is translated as CASSLDQGTYEQYF.

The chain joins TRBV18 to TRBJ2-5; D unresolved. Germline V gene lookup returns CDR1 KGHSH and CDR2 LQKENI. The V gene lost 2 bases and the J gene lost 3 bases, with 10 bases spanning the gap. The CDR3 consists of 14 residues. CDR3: CASSPESRKETQYF. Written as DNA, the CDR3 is TGTGCCAGCTCACCAGAGAGCAGGAAAGAGACCCAGTACTTC.

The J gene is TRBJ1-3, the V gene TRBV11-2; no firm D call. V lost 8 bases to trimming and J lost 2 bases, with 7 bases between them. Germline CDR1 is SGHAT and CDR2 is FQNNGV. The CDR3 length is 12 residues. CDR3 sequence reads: CASQRAGNTIYF. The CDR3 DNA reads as TGTGCCAGCCAGAGGGCTGGAAACACCATATATTTT.

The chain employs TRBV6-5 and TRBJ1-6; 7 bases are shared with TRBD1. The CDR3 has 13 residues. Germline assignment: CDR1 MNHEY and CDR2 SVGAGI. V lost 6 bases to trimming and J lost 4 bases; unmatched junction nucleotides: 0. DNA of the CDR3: TGTGCCAGCAGGACAGGGTATAATTCACCCCTCCACTTT. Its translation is CASRTGYNSPLHF.

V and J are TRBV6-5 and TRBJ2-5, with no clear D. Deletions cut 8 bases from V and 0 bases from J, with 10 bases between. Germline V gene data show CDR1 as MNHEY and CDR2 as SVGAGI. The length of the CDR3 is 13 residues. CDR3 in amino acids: CASRRNDQETQYF. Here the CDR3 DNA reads TGTGCCAGCCGGCGGAACGACCAAGAGACCCAGTACTTC.

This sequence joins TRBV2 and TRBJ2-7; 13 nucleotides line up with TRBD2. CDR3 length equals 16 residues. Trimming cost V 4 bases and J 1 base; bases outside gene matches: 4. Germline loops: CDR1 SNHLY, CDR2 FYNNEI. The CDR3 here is CASSVRTSGGSYEQYF. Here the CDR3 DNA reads TGTGCCAGCAGTGTACGGACTAGCGGGGGTTCCTACGAGCAGTACTTC.